The entry below gives a single TCR beta chain sequence along with its context. This clonotype was counted ten times or more. It has no known antigen specificity. No quality values exist for individual bases; no much larger clone is one base distant. Clipping removes 5 bases from V and 6 bases from J, with 14 as the unmatched junction base count. CDR1 and CDR2 were assigned from the germline V gene as SGHTA and FQGNSA. The CDR3 holds 16 amino acids from the cysteine to the phenylalanine. Only CDR3 DNA is held: 48 bases, read in frame from base 1. This sample is drawn from a study of T cells after yellow fever vaccination (dated by TCRdb to the late 2010s). General notes on the study: The SMART-Seq v4 Ultra Low Input RNA kit was used to prepare libraries from fractions with low cell numbers. Bulk TCR alpha and beta repertoires were sequenced longitudinally to track T-cell clones before and after primary and booster YFV17D yellow fever vaccination. The cohort comprised two healthy male donors, one aged 18 to 29 and one aged 30 to 40 years. Blood samples were taken at several timepoints before and after primary and secondary immunization, and bulk PBMC replicates and cell subsets were isolated. General study outcomes and caveats: Because only two donors were included in the study, the extent to which the findings can be generalized is limited. Computational filtering was required because FACS-sorted repertoires could contain abundant contaminating clonotypes from the bulk population. Most clones expanded after primary vaccination (almost 98% of CD4 and approximately 90% of CD8) were re-detected after the booster, suggesting that broad memory maintenance occurred. A small share of clonotypes was detected in both CD4 and CD8 compartments, with the overlap likely arising from convergent recombination. Compared with the primary T-cell response, the secondary T-cell response was faster but weaker, reaching its peak on day 5 rather than on day 15.

The sequencer listed for this sample is Illumina NovaSeq 6000. TCR cDNA was synthesized by 5'RACE template switching, through which a universal primer site and unique molecular identifiers were introduced. Priming of cDNA synthesis was performed from both the TCR alpha and TCR beta constant segments. Library amplification involved two PCR steps, and the second step added sample barcodes and sequencing adapters. Sequencing of the libraries was done on either Illumina HiSeq 2500 (2x100 bp) or NovaSeq (2x150 bp). Per the source publication's procedure: Reads were demultiplexed and collapsed into UMI consensus sequences with MIGEC, and V(D)J alignment was performed with MiXCR. Vaccine-responding clonotypes were identified with edgeR using replicate PBMC samples, with FDR below 0.01 and a log2 fold change above 5 up to day 15 being required. Each bulk clonotype received a CD4 or CD8 identity based on whether the sequenced CD4 or CD8 repertoire contained that clonotype at higher abundance. TCRdb reworked the public reads: Q25 trimming with fastp, MiXCR clone assembly, productive beta chains retained. All rows with the same CDR3 protein become a single entry with the most common DNA and genes. The V and J calls shown here were made by TCRdb, not taken from the authors' results. This sample lists a few hundred thousand distinct CDR3 sequences; roughly 4% were detected once. The top ten hold 19% of the sample.

Per the publication, the treatment or condition label means: live attenuated yellow fever vaccine strain. At every blood-draw timepoint, two biological replicates of bulk PBMCs were collected. A standard Ficoll-Paque protocol was used to isolate PBMCs from peripheral blood. RNA was extracted with TriZol from bulk PBMCs, CD4 and CD8 fractions, and dextramer-positive and dextramer-negative fractions. The source was PBMCs, collected 15 days after the yellow fever booster vaccination. The receptor comes from a man between 18 and 35 years old who received the YFV17D yellow fever vaccine. This receptor chain uses TRBV7-2 and TRBJ1-2; TRBD1 aligns with 8 central bases. The bases are TGTGCCAGCAGCCCCAGGGGGCTCGCCGGGGTGCATGGCTACACCTTC. Its translation is CASSPRGLAGVHGYTF.